The subject of this entry is one T cell receptor beta chain. Its binding antigen is unknown. No base qualities exist here, and no much larger clone lies one base off it. V and J lose 4 bases and 0 bases, and a span of 12 bases separates them. Reading the germline V gene gives CDR1 SNHLY and CDR2 FYNNEI. Its CDR3 holds 15 amino acids, cysteine through phenylalanine. The read is trimmed to its CDR3 DNA, 45 bases read in frame from base 1. Explained via the paper, the time point label denotes: roughly 23 months on ibrutinib. Approximately 2 micrograms of genomic DNA were extracted from cryopreserved PBMCs for TCR beta library preparation. High-throughput TCR beta sequencing was performed on longitudinal blood samples from CLL patients receiving ibrutinib monotherapy. The patients took part in an open-label, single-center phase 2 trial of ibrutinib monotherapy. These data are taken from a study of cytotoxic CD8 clonotypes in ibrutinib-treated CLL (dated by TCRdb to about 2021). Looking at the study overall: The cohort included about 15 treatment-naive and 11 to 12 relapsed/refractory patients; 17 to 18 were IGHV unmutated. Responses were partial in approximately 24 patients and complete in 2; after median around 65 months follow-up, about 14 stayed in remission and roughly twelve progressed. Response samples were taken after a median of 12 months on treatment, ranging from roughly 6 to 36 months. An average of approximately 260,000 productive templates and 80,000 to 100,000 productive rearrangements was obtained per sample. Of the 86 people in the trial, about 25 had longitudinal samples available. Cryopreserved peripheral blood mononuclear cells were collected before treatment, at response, and at either disease progression or sustained remission. Patients were still on ibrutinib when every remission and progressive disease sample was collected. General study outcomes and caveats: Lymph node repertoires were not examined, and the timing of sampling was not matched between patients in sustained remission and those whose disease progressed. Public clonotypes were rare and either shrank or stayed stable during treatment, and the rise in clonality at ibrutinib response reflected expansion of private clonotypes. An increase in clonality was observed at ibrutinib response, with clonality remaining stable during sustained remission and falling back toward baseline at progression. Baseline clonality exceeded that of age-matched healthy donors and correlated strongly with circulating CD8+ T-cell counts.

A MiSeq instrument was used for deep resolution sequencing, which targeted depths ranging from 1 in 1 million up to 1 in 200,000 T cells, with coverage averaging 10x for each clonotype. The immunoSEQ hsTCRB Kit was used to generate the TCR beta libraries. On the study's bioinformatics: The data were analyzed with ImmunoSEQ Analyzer and ImmunoSEQ Data Assistant, and V, D and J gene assignments followed IMGT definitions. Clonality was computed as one minus normalized Shannon entropy of productive rearrangement frequencies, ranging from 0 to 1. Only overrepresented clonotypes making up at least 0.05% of the repertoire of each patient were included in the public clonotype analysis. Approximately 14 age-matched healthy donor repertoires from immuneACCESS were used as controls for clonality. TCRdb limited this immuneACCESS table to in-frame rearrangements with V and J called. A share of clones is missing; checked studies link under half to unresolved V genes, and the rest is unexplained. V and J calls and clone size are copied from that table; D and trimming were computed from the DNA. This sample lists some 120,000 clones; 84% were detected once. Of the sample, less than 4% falls within the top ten clones.

The V and J segments used are TRBV2 and TRBJ1-2; a tentative D call is TRBD1 (5 bases match). The receptor was isolated from a human donor with chronic lymphocytic leukemia. The specimen comprised PBMCs, sampled after 24 months of ibrutinib treatment. The CDR3 region has the sequence CASSGSTGANYGYTF. The DNA reads TGTGCCAGCAGTGGGAGCACGGGGGCTAACTATGGCTACACCTTC.